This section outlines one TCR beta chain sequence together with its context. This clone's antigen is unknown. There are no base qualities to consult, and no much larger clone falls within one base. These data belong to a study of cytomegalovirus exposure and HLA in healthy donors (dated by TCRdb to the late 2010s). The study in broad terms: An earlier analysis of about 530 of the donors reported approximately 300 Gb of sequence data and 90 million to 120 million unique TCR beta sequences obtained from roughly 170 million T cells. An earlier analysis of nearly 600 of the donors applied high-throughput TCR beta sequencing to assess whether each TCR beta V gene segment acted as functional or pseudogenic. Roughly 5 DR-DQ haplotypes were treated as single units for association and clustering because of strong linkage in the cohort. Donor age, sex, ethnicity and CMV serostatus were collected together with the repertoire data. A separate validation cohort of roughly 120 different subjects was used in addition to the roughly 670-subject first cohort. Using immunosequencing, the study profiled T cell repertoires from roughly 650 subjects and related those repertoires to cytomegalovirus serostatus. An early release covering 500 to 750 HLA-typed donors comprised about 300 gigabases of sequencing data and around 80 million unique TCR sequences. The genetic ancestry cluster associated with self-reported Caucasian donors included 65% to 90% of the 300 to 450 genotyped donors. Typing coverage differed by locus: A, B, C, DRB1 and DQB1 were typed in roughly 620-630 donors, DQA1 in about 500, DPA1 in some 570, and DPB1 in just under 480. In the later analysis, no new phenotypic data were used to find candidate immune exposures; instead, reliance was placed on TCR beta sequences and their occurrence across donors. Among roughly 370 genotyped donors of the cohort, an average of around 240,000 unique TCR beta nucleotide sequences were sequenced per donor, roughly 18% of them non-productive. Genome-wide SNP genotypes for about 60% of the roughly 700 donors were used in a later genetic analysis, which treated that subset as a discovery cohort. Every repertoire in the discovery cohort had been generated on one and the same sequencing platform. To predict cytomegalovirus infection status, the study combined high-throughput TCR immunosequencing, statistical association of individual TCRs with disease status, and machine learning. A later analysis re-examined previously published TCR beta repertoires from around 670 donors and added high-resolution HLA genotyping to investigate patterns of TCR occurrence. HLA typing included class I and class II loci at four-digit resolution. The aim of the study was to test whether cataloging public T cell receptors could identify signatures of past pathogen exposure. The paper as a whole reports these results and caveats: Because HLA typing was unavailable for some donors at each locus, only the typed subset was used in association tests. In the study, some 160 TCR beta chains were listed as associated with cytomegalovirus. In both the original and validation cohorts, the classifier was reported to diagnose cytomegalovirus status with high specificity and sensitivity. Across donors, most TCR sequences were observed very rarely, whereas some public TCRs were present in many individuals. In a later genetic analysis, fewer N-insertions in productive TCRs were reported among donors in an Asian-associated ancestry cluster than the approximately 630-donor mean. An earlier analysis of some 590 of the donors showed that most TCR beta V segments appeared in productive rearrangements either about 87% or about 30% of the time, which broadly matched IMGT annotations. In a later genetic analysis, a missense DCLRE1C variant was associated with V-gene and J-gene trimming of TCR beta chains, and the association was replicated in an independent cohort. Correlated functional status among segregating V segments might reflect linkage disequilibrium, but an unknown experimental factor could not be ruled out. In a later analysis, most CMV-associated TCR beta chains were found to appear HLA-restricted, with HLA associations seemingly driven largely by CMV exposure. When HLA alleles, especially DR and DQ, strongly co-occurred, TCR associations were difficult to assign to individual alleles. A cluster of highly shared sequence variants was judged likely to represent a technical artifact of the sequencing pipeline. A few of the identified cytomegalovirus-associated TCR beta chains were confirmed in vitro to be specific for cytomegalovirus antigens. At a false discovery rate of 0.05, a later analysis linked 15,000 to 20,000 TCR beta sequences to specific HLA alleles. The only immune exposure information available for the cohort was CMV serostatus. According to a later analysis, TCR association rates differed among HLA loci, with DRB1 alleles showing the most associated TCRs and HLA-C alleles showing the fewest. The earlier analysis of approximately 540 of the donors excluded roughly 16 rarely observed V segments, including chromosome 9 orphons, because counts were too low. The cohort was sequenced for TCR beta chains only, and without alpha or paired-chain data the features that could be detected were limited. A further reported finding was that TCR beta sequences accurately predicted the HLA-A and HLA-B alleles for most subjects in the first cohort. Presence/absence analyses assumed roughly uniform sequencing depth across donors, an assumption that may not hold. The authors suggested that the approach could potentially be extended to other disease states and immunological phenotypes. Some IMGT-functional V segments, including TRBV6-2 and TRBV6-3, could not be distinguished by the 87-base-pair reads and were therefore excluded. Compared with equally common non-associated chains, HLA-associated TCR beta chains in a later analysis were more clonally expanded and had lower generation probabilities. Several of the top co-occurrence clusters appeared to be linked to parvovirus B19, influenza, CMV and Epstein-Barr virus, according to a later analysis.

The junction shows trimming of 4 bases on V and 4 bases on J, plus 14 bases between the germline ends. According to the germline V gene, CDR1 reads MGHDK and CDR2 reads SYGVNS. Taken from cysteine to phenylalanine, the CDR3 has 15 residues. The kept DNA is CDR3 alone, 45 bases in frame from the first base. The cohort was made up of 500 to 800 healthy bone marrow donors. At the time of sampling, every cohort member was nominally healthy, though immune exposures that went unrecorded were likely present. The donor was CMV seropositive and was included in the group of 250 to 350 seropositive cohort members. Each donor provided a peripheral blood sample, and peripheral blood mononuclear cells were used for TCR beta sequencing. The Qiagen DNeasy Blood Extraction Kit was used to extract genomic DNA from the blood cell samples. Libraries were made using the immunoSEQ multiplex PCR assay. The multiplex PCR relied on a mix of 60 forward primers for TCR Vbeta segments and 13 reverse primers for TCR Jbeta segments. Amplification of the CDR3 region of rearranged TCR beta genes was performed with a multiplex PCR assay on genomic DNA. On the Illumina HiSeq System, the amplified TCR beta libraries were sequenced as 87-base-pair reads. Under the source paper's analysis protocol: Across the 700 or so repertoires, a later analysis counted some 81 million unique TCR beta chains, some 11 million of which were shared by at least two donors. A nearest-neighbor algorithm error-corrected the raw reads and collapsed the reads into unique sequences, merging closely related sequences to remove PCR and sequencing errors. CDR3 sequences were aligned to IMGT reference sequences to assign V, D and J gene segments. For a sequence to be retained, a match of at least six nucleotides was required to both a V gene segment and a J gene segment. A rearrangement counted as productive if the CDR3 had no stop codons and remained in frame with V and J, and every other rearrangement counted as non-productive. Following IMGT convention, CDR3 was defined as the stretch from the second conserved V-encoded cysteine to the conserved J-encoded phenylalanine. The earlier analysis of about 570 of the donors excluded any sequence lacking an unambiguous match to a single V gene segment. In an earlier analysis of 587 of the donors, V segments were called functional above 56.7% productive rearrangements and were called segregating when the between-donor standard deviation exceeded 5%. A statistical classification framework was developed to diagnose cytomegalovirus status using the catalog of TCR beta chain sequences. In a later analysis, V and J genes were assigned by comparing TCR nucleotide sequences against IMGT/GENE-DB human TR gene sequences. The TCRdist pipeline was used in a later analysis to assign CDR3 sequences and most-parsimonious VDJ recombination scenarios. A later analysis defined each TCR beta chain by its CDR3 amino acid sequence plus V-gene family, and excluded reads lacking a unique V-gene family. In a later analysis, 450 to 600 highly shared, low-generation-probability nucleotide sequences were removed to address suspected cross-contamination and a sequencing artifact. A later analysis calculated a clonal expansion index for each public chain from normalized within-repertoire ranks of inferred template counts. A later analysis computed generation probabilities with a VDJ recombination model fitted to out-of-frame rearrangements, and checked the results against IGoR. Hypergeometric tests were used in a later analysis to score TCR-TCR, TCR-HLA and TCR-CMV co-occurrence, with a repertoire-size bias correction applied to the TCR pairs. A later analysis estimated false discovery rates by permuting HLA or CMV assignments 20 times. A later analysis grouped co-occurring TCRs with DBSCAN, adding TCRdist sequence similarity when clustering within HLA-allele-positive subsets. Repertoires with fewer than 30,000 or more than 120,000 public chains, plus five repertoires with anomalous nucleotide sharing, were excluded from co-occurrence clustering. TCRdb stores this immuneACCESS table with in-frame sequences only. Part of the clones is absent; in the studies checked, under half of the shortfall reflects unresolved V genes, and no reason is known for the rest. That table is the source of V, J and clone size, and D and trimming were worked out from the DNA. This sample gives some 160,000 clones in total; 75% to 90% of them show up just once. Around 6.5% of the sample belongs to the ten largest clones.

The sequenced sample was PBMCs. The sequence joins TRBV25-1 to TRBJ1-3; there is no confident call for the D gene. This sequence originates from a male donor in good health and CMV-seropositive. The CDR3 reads CASSGVPLGGNTIYF. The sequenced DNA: TGTGCCAGCAGTGGGGTCCCCCTGGGCGGAAACACCATATATTTT.